A selection of T cell receptor beta chains follows, all from one sample in a study of response to subunit inactivated influenza vaccine. TCRdb reprocessed the RT-PCR reads with MiXCR, giving one entry per CDR3 protein. Of a few hundred thousand distinct CDR3 sequences listed, around 11% were seen once; the top ten hold approximately 10%. The same data also contributed to another study, on T cells expressing NK-cell markers.

The source material was PBMCs from blood, sampled on the day of vaccination. The origin of the receptors is a man aged 45-65 years who received an inactivated influenza vaccine. The CDR3 runs from the conserved cysteine through the conserved F or W. Fields, in order: clone size, V gene, J gene, D gene, CDR3 DNA, CDR3 protein. The D gene is left open where the match is weak. Size is omitted from some rows. Given values are once, few, many or a class for expanded clones.

-	TRBV7-3	TRBJ2-7	-	TGTGCCAGCAAGGGGGGAGGGCCCTACGAGCAGTACTTC	CASKGGGPYEQYF
many	TRBV5-1	TRBJ2-3	-	TGCGCCAGCAGCCCGTCTGGTCGCACAGATACGCAGTATTTT	CASSPSGRTDTQYF
few	TRBV12-3/TRBV12-4	TRBJ2-7	TRBD1	TGTGCCAGCAGTCGTAACGGACAGGGCTACGAGCAGTACTTC	CASSRNGQGYEQYF
-	TRBV21-1	TRBJ2-7	-	TGTGCCAGCAGCATTCTGGTAGGGGGCTGGTTTTCGTACGAGCAGTACTTC	CASSILVGGWFSYEQYF
many	TRBV28	TRBJ1-2	-	TGTGCCAGCAGTTTTTCAGGGGTCTATGGCTACACCTTC	CASSFSGVYGYTF
many	TRBV3-1	TRBJ2-7	-	TGTGCCAGCAGCCAAGTTCAATACGAGCAGTACTTC	CASSQVQYEQYF
once	TRBV5-1	TRBJ2-5	TRBD1	TGCGCCAGCAGCGCCGGGACAGGGAGTCAAGAGACCCAGTACTTC	CASSAGTGSQETQYF
-	TRBV12-3/TRBV12-4	TRBJ2-7	-	TGTGCCAGCAGCAGACAGTCTGTCGCGTCCTACGAGCAGTACTTC	CASSRQSVASYEQYF
few	TRBV28	TRBJ2-1	-	TGTGCCAGCAGTTTATTGACCACGAGGGGCAATGAGCAGTTCTTC	CASSLLTTRGNEQFF
few	TRBV12-3/TRBV12-4	TRBJ1-5	-	TGTGCCAGCAGTTTTGGGGTGGGGGCGATTCATCAGCCCCAGCATTTT	CASSFGVGAIHQPQHF
-	TRBV6-5	TRBJ1-2	-	TGTGCCAGCAGTTACGGGCAGGCTTCCTATGGCTACACCTTC	CASSYGQASYGYTF
-	TRBV6-5	TRBJ2-7	TRBD1	TGTGCCAGCAGTTACTCCAGGGGGAATTCCTACGAGCAGTACTTC	CASSYSRGNSYEQYF
-	TRBV4-1	TRBJ2-1	-	TGCGCCAGCAGCCAAGATCTTCAGGGGGGATGGCAGTTCTTC	CASSQDLQGGWQFF
few	TRBV11-3	TRBJ2-5	TRBD2	TGTGCCAGCAGCTCCAACAGCGGGGGGGCTTTGGAGACCCAGTACTTC	CASSSNSGGALETQYF
-	TRBV15	TRBJ2-1	TRBD2	TGTGCCACCAGCAGGACTAGCGGGGGGGCCCACAATGAGCAGTTCTTC	CATSRTSGGAHNEQFF
-	TRBV11-2	TRBJ2-7	TRBD1	TGTGCCAGCAGCTTAAGGGTTCCGAGCAGGGGGTTCTCCTACGAGCAGTACTTC	CASSLRVPSRGFSYEQYF
few	TRBV4-1	TRBJ2-7	-	TGCGCCAGCAGCCAAGAGATGGGGTTATCGGACGAGCAGTACTTC	CASSQEMGLSDEQYF
few	TRBV5-1	TRBJ2-2	TRBD1	TGCGCCAGCAGCTTGGTCGGGACAGGTATCAACACCGGGGAGCTGTTTTTT	CASSLVGTGINTGELFF
-	TRBV9	TRBJ2-3	TRBD2	TGTGCCAGCAGCGTAACCAGCGGGGGCCTTAGCACAGATACGCAGTATTTT	CASSVTSGGLSTDTQYF
-	TRBV12-3/TRBV12-4	TRBJ2-2	-	TGTGCCAGCAGCCCCAGGGGTTGGGGGGACACCGGGGAGCTGTTTTTT	CASSPRGWGDTGELFF
few	TRBV5-1	TRBJ2-5	TRBD2	TGCGCCAGCAGCTTGGGGTCGCTAGCGGGGGATGCCCGGTTCACGGAGACCCAGTACTTC	CASSLGSLAGDARFTETQYF
few	TRBV30	TRBJ2-1	TRBD2	TGTGCCTGGAAGGCATTAGCGGGGGCCTATGAGCAGTTCTTC	CAWKALAGAYEQFF
few	TRBV6-2/TRBV6-3	TRBJ2-5	TRBD2	TGTGCCAGCATCTCGGGACTAGCGGGAGGACAAGAGACCCAGTACTTC	CASISGLAGGQETQYF
few	TRBV20-1	TRBJ1-1	TRBD1	TGCAGTGCTAGAGGAGACAGGGATAGGCCTGAAGCTTTCTTT	CSARGDRDRPEAFF
few	TRBV28	TRBJ2-1	-	TGTGCCAGCAGTTTAGAGCTAGCCGGTGGGGATGAGCAGTTCTTC	CASSLELAGGDEQFF
few	TRBV12-3/TRBV12-4	TRBJ2-5	-	TGTGCCAGCGGCGTGAGGCATCAAGAGACCCAGTACTTC	CASGVRHQETQYF
-	TRBV20-1	TRBJ2-3	-	TGCAGTGCTGGGCCAGACCCAGATACGCAGTATTTT	CSAGPDPDTQYF
many	TRBV7-3	TRBJ2-2	-	TGTGCCAGCAGCTTTTCGGTCACCGGGGAGCTGTTTTTT	CASSFSVTGELFF
-	TRBV11-1	TRBJ2-2	-	TGTGCCAGCAGCTTTAAGCGGATTGACACCGGGGAGCTGTTTTTT	CASSFKRIDTGELFF
few	TRBV4-3	TRBJ2-1	TRBD2	TGCGCCAGCAGCCAACTTGGTGTAGCGGGGGCATACAATGAGCAGTTCTTC	CASSQLGVAGAYNEQFF
once	TRBV12-3/TRBV12-4	TRBJ2-1	-	TGTGCCAGCAGCCCAGATGGGAGACCCTACAATGAGCAGTTCTTC	CASSPDGRPYNEQFF
few	TRBV20-1	TRBJ2-5	-	TGCAGCTCGGCCGTACTCAACCAAGAGACCCAGTACTTC	CSSAVLNQETQYF
-	TRBV20-1	TRBJ2-5	TRBD1	TGCAGTGCTAGAGGCATCGGGACAGGGGACCAAGAGACCCAGTACTTC	CSARGIGTGDQETQYF
few	TRBV28	TRBJ1-1	TRBD1	TGTGCCAGCAGGACGACAGGGACTGAAGCTTTCTTT	CASRTTGTEAFF
many	TRBV6-2/TRBV6-3	TRBJ2-7	-	TGTGCCAGCAGTTACTCATCCAGGGCCACCTACGAGCAGTACTTC	CASSYSSRATYEQYF
-	TRBV5-1	TRBJ2-1	TRBD1	TGCGCCAGCGGCCAGGGGGCCCTCTCCAATGAGCAGTTCTTC	CASGQGALSNEQFF
-	TRBV28	TRBJ2-1	TRBD2	TGTGCCACCAAGAGAGCGGGAGCCCCTTACAATGAGCAGTTCTTC	CATKRAGAPYNEQFF
few	TRBV2	TRBJ2-7	TRBD1	TGTGCCAGCAGTAGACGACCGGGACAGGGAAGTCTTTCCTACGAGCAGTACTTC	CASSRRPGQGSLSYEQYF
many	TRBV29-1	TRBJ2-5	-	TGCAGCGTTGTGAGGCTACAACAAGAGACCCAGTACTTC	CSVVRLQQETQYF
few	TRBV5-4	TRBJ2-3	-	TGTGCCAGCAGCTTGGAGCAGGGTCCCTATACGCAGTATTTT	CASSLEQGPYTQYF
-	TRBV18	TRBJ1-2	-	TGTGCCAGCTCACCTCAAGGGGAAAACTATGGCTACACCTTC	CASSPQGENYGYTF
few	TRBV29-1	TRBJ1-2	TRBD1	TGCAGCGCACTACACAGGGGCGAAAACTATGGCTACACCTTC	CSALHRGENYGYTF
-	TRBV3-1	TRBJ2-5	-	TGTGCCAGCAGCCAAGTTTCGGGGCGACAAGAGACCCAGTACTTC	CASSQVSGRQETQYF
-	TRBV5-1	TRBJ2-7	-	TGCGCCAGCAGCTCGGGCTCCGGGACATTAACGGCCTACGAGCAGTACTTC	CASSSGSGTLTAYEQYF
many	TRBV12-3/TRBV12-4	TRBJ1-5	-	TGTGCCAGCAGTGGGGGAGGGCGGCCCCAGCATTTT	CASSGGGRPQHF
many	TRBV20-1	TRBJ1-1	-	TGCAGTGCTAGCCCCAGGGGGAACACTGAAGCTTTCTTT	CSASPRGNTEAFF
-	TRBV29-1	TRBJ2-7	-	TGCAGCGTTGCCCCGAGAGGAATCTACGAGCAGTACTTC	CSVAPRGIYEQYF
-	TRBV3-1	TRBJ1-2	-	TGTGCCAGCAGCCAAGGGGACCCTCGCTATGGCTACACCTTC	CASSQGDPRYGYTF
few	TRBV18	TRBJ2-7	TRBD1	TGTGCCAGCTCACCACGACAGGGCCACTACGAGCAGTACTTC	CASSPRQGHYEQYF
-	TRBV20-1	TRBJ2-1	TRBD1	TGCAGTGCCAGAACAGGGGCCTCGCACTACAATGAGCAGTTCTTC	CSARTGASHYNEQFF
few	TRBV24-1	TRBJ2-5	-	TGTGCCACCAGTGATTTTGGGGCCAGCGAGACCCAGTACTTC	CATSDFGASETQYF
-	TRBV7-2	TRBJ1-2	-	TGTGCCAGCAGCTCCGCTGACATGTACTATGGCTACACCTTC	CASSSADMYYGYTF
few	TRBV11-2	TRBJ1-2	-	TGTGCCAGCAGCCCTTTTAGACAGTCAAGTTATTTTCATGGCTACACCTTC	CASSPFRQSSYFHGYTF